This TCR beta chain was profiled in a study of T cell repertoires in cytomegalovirus infection. This clonotype was picked up a small number of times. TCRdb processed the reads anew with MiXCR; each CDR3 protein has one entry. The sample yields around 490,000 distinct CDR3 sequences, around a quarter seen once. There are 14 residues in the CDR3. CDR1 and CDR2 from the germline V gene are LNHDA and SQIVND (reference sequence). V was pared by 5 bases and J by 2 bases, with 10 bases between. The rearrangement links TRBV19 to TRBJ1-5; no clear D. The sequencing input was PBMCs. The source is a human donor in good health (CMV status not recorded). Some clones in this sample may be carry-over from other donors' samples. CDR3 region: CASSDELGNQPQHF. CDR3 nucleotide sequence: TGTGCCAGTAGTGACGAACTGGGCAATCAGCCCCAGCATTTT.